These 11 T cell receptor beta chains originate from one sample sequenced in a study of T cells after somatic rescue of genetic block (dated by TCRdb to about 2020). Library preparation was by the immunoSEQ multiplex PCR assay. TCRdb's version of the immuneACCESS table is confined to in-frame rearrangements and falls short of the full clone set. An unresolved V gene accounts for under half of the shortfall where checked; the remainder is of unknown origin. Across this sample there are more than 13,000 clones, with less than 85% seen only once. The ten largest clones represent about 25% of the sample. The sequencing input was peripheral blood mononuclear cells (PBMCs). These receptors came from a young man.

The chain employs TRBV6-5 and TRBJ2-7, with D perhaps matching TRBD2 (6 bases). Trimming shortened V by 2 bases and J by 6 bases, and 11 bases separated the two germline ends. Germline V gene sequence: CDR1 MNHEY, CDR2 SVGAGI. The CDR3 is 13 residues long. CDR3 nucleotides: TGTGCCAGCAGTTACGGCGGGAAGGGCGAGCAGTACTTC. Translation gives CASSYGGKGEQYF.

This clone was recorded once. V gene TRBV12-5 combines with J gene TRBJ1-5, with D perhaps matching TRBD1 (5 bases). The CDR3 runs to 13 residues. The V end was cut by 7 bases, the J end by 0 bases, with 7 bases between. Per the germline V gene, CDR1 is LGHNT and CDR2 is FRNRAP. CDR3 loop: CASARGSNQPQHF. The CDR3 DNA is TGTGCTAGTGCGAGGGGTAGCAATCAGCCCCAGCATTTT.

The chain carries TRBV28 and TRBJ1-5; D is uncertain. Trimming pared 3 bases from V and 0 bases from J, leaving 12 bases between. There are 16 residues in the CDR3. CDR1 MDHEN and CDR2 SYDVKM come from the germline V gene. The CDR3 loop is CASSFPGIYSNQPQHF. Here the CDR3 DNA reads TGTGCCAGCAGTTTCCCAGGCATCTATAGCAATCAGCCCCAGCATTTT.

The chain has TRBV5-1 and TRBJ2-5; 8 bases agree with TRBD2. Gene TRBJ2-7 matches the end of the DNA better, so the J call may be wrong. Germline loops: CDR1 SGHRS, CDR2 YFSETQ. This CDR3 is built from 14 residues. Here the CDR3 DNA reads TGCGCCAGCAGCGTACTAGCGGAGTCCTACGAGCAGTACTTC. Protein sequence: CASSVLAESYEQYF.

This clone was observed once. J is TRBJ2-7 and V is TRBV7-9; 9 positions match TRBD2. Germline V CDR1 and CDR2: SEHNR, FQNEAQ (reference sequence). The J segment lost 5 bases and the V segment lost 0 bases, leaving 11 bases of the junction unmatched. The CDR3 sequence is 17 residues long. CDR3 DNA sequence: TGTGCCAGCAGCTTAGCGCCGGGTAGCGGGAGTGGCCACGAGCAGTACTTC. Translating it yields CASSLAPGSGSGHEQYF. Supplemented by reference TRBV7-9 and TRBJ2-7, the full variable domain reads DTGVSQNPRHKITKRGQNVTFRCDPISEHNRLYWYRQTLGQGPEFLTYFQNEAQLEKSRLLSDRFSAERPKGSFSTLEIQRTEQGDSAMYLCASSLAPGSGSGHEQYFGPGTRLTVT.

This sequence joins TRBV15 and TRBJ2-3; D call uncertain. CDR1 and CDR2 from the germline V gene are LNHNV and YYDKDF (reference sequence). The CDR3 consists of 12 residues. Trimming shortened V by 0 bases and J by 13 bases, and 11 bases separated the two germline ends. The CDR3 DNA reads TGTGCCACCAGCAGAGATCAAACTAAAAAGTATTTT. Its translation is CATSRDQTKKYF.

The chain is built from TRBV18 and TRBJ2-7; tentative D call: TRBD1 (5 bases). Germline loops: CDR1 KGHSH, CDR2 LQKENI. CDR3 size: 16 residues. With 3 bases removed from V and 1 base from J, the gap between germline ends came to 16 bases. The CDR3 coding sequence is TGTGCCAGCTCACCGCAAGGGGCAGGGCATTCCTACGAGCAGTACTTC. Its protein is CASSPQGAGHSYEQYF.

The sample holds one count of this clone. The chain is built from TRBV6-6 and TRBJ1-3; the D is unclear. The V gene lost 5 bases and the J gene lost 0 bases, with 8 bases spanning the gap. Germline CDR1 and CDR2: MNHNY and SVGAGI (reference sequence). The CDR3 has 14 amino acids. CDR3 protein: CASSDKSSGNTIYF. CDR3 nucleotides: TGTGCCAGCAGTGACAAGAGCTCTGGAAACACCATATATTTT.

The chain employs TRBV5-1 and TRBJ1-6; TRBD1 matches 10 bases. The V gene end was trimmed by 5 bases and the J gene end by 7 bases; junction bases not matched to a gene: 9. CDR3 length: 16 residues. Germline lookup yields CDR1 SGHRS and CDR2 YFSETQ. CDR3 bases: TGCGCCAGCAGGCCGGGACAGGGGAGGATCAATTCACCCCTCCACTTT. Translation gives CASRPGQGRINSPLHF.

The genes are TRBV4-2 and TRBJ2-1; the match to TRBD2 covers 10 bases. Germline assignment: CDR1 LGHNA and CDR2 YNFKEQ. V gave up 1 base and J gave up 4 bases; unmatched junction bases: 7. This CDR3 region has 17 residues. CDR3 amino acids: CASSQVRLAGEYNEQFF. CDR3 nucleotide sequence: TGTGCCAGCAGCCAAGTACGCCTAGCGGGGGAGTACAATGAGCAGTTCTTC.

J is TRBJ1-5 and V is TRBV30; no definite D call. The CDR3 totals 13 residues. V was trimmed by 1 base and J by 5 bases, leaving 9 bases between them. Germline assignment: CDR1 GTSNPN and CDR2 SVGIG (reference sequence). The CDR3 loop reads CAWSGQQDQPQHF. Here the CDR3 DNA reads TGTGCCTGGAGTGGCCAGCAGGATCAGCCCCAGCATTTT.